The sequence of this TCR beta chain was determined in a study of T-cell reconstitution after alpha-beta-depleted transplantation in children. This clonotype was detected a few times. Its target is unknown. Germline CDR1 reads DFQATT; CDR2 reads SNEGSKA (reference sequence). The CDR3 extends over 11 amino acids. Between the trimmed V and J ends, which lost 0 bases and 5 bases, there was a span of 5 bases. Broader study findings: Surviving recipient T cells and thymic progenitors produced the high day-60 TCRbeta diversity seen in some patients. When one year had passed after transplant, most T-cell counts and diversity came from newly produced T cells. The study reportedly traced alpha-beta T cells about two months after transplant to several hundred expanded graft clones.

A TCRbeta library incorporating unique molecular identifiers was prepared. MiXCR, run by TCRdb on the PCR reads, gives a single entry per CDR3 protein. The sample carries fewer than 1 million distinct CDR3 sequences, 16% recorded once. The source of this sequence is a male patient younger than 18 who had a stem cell transplant for acute lymphoblastic leukemia, so the T cells may come from the graft donor. The sequenced sample was PBMCs, mostly from graft donor cells, obtained 360 days after TCRalphabeta/CD19-depleted stem cell transplant. This chain connects TRBV20-1 to TRBJ2-7; D not resolved. In nucleotides, the CDR3 is TGCAGTGCTAGAGATCGGAACGAGCAGTACTTC. Translated: CSARDRNEQYF.